The clone carrying this TCR beta chain was observed many times. The data originate from a study of metastatic and nonmetastatic thyroid tumors. No patient received treatment before thyroid surgery. V was pared by 2 bases and J by 3 bases, with 7 bases between. Germline V gene data show CDR1 as SGHAT and CDR2 as FQNNGV. The CDR3 has 13 residues. TCRdb re-analyzed the PCR reads through MiXCR. In the table there are about 30,000 clones, around a fifth of which are singletons. Source material: blood. The sequence derives from a female donor with papillary thyroid cancer or a benign thyroid nodule (not recorded which). Some clones in this sample may be carry-over from other donors' samples. The V and J genes are TRBV11-2 and TRBJ1-2; D call uncertain. CDR3 DNA sequence: TGTGCCAGCAGCTTATCATTGGACTATGGCTACACCTTC. This encodes CASSLSLDYGYTF.